This T cell receptor beta chain was sequenced in a study of tumor-infiltrating lymphocytes in primary liver carcinoma. Study in general: These were node-negative, non-metastatic T1-T3 tumors of roughly 4.2 to 11 cm.

The input was about 500 ng total RNA; TCR beta cDNA was made from it with a constant-region primer. Slightly modified ARM-PCR served as the procedure for the TCR beta libraries. These libraries came from three rounds of nested multiplex PCR. The opening two PCR rounds, nine to eleven cycles each, paired TRBV1-TRBV30 forward primers with a C-beta reverse primer. TCRdb re-called the multiplex PCR reads with MiXCR, one entry per CDR3 protein. The sample holds 40,000 to 55,000 distinct CDR3 sequences, over 65% seen once. Each 20-30 mg portion of unsorted bulk tissue served as the source for co-extraction of RNA and DNA. The V gene lost 8 bases and the J gene lost 2 bases, with 20 bases spanning the gap. Germline V gene sequence: CDR1 SGHRS, CDR2 YFSETQ. This CDR3 is 15 amino acids long.

The genes are TRBV5-1 and TRBJ2-7, with D hard to call. The specimen sequenced was liver tumor tissue from sampling region 5. Subset described: tumor region T5, tumor centre. The receptor was derived from a man aged 35-49 years with primary liver carcinoma and hepatitis B virus infection. CDR3 region: CASCLELVGAYEQYF. Here the CDR3 DNA reads TGCGCCAGTTGCTTGGAGCTAGTGGGTGCCTACGAGCAGTACTTC.